A selection of T cell receptor beta chains follows, all from one sample in a study of cytomegalovirus exposure and HLA in healthy donors. The data were produced by immunoSEQ multiplex PCR, yet TCRdb's version contains in-frame clones alone and is incomplete. The table includes 130,000 to 150,000 clones, less than 85% detected once. Sequencing was carried out using PBMCs. Source of these receptors: a man between 18 and 29 years old in good health and CMV-seropositive. Both conserved end residues are trimmed from each CDR3. The D gene is left open where the match is weak.

d_call,j_call,v_call,cdr3_aa
TRBD2,TRBJ2-1,TRBV10-3,AISRGGSYNEQF
TRBD1,TRBJ1-3,TRBV4-3,ASSQVAPWDSSGNTIY
TRBD1,TRBJ2-7,TRBV18,ASSVNRGTSEQY
.,TRBJ2-5,TRBV27,ASEELAVPLLPGTQETQY
TRBD1,TRBJ1-4,TRBV18,ASSPLGQGLNEKLF
.,TRBJ2-4,TRBV14,ASSQAGAKNIQY
TRBD2,TRBJ2-1,TRBV9,ASSDPASGYNEQF
TRBD1,TRBJ1-2,TRBV19,ASSISGTGTRYGYT
.,TRBJ2-5,TRBV7-3,ASSLTGVVETQY
TRBD1,TRBJ1-5,TRBV5-6,ASSLGRGLFNQPQH
TRBD1,TRBJ1-2,TRBV9,ASSLTGGGTYGYT
.,TRBJ1-1,TRBV27,ASSSGQNTEAF
.,TRBJ2-1,TRBV7-9,ASSRGLEPREQF
.,TRBJ1-3,TRBV5-1,ASSLAGVDRGNTIY
.,TRBJ2-1,TRBV29-1,SVGQGSNEQF
TRBD1,TRBJ2-7,TRBV19,ASSSGQGTYEQY
.,TRBJ2-7,TRBV30,AWSVEQTEQY
.,TRBJ1-1,TRBV7-8,ASGTRSQNTEAF
.,TRBJ2-7,TRBV5-1,ASSLWTTIGGSSYEQY
TRBD2,TRBJ2-7,TRBV13,ASSSSSGGSYEQY
.,TRBJ2-5,TRBV19,ASSIDLGQMETQY
.,TRBJ2-3,TRBV27,ASSRGGTDTQY
.,TRBJ2-7,TRBV19,ASSPGLPYEQY
TRBD1,TRBJ1-4,TRBV2,ASVKAGTGTEKLF
.,TRBJ2-7,TRBV11-1,ASSSGVGFYEQY
TRBD1,TRBJ2-7,TRBV7-2,ASSLVERDRGRREQY
.,TRBJ1-6,TRBV5-1,ASSLDQANSPLH
TRBD1,TRBJ1-2,TRBV2,ASRTGGSYGYT
TRBD2,TRBJ2-1,TRBV13,ASSGGGRNNEQF
TRBD1,TRBJ1-2,TRBV6-5,ASSRTGSNYGYT
.,TRBJ1-4,TRBV5-1,ASRTVSLTNEKLF
.,TRBJ2-7,TRBV29-1,SVEGQGIYEQY
TRBD2,TRBJ2-5,TRBV14,ASSLERGETQY
.,TRBJ2-7,TRBV9,ASSSRSYEQY
TRBD1,TRBJ1-1,TRBV18,ASSPLGQTLNTEAF
.,TRBJ2-1,TRBV29-1,SVDKRTRNEQF
.,TRBJ1-5,TRBV28,ASRSDRMRGNQPQH
.,TRBJ1-4,TRBV7-9,ASSLLRGNEKLF
TRBD2,TRBJ2-7,TRBV7-9,ASSLASQRGYEQY
TRBD1,TRBJ2-1,TRBV5-1,ASSQGTGEKF
TRBD1,TRBJ1-5,TRBV10-3,AIIPAGTGWNQPQH
.,TRBJ1-1,TRBV30,AWRGDSQGRTEAF
TRBD2,TRBJ2-3,TRBV10-2,ASSARGGQY
.,TRBJ1-1,TRBV6-1,ASTLGPSGGTEAF
TRBD2,TRBJ2-7,TRBV5-4,ASSLVGLAANEQY
.,TRBJ1-1,TRBV19,ASSIGQMNTEAF
TRBD2,TRBJ2-1,TRBV4-3,ASSQLAGGVSYNEQF
.,TRBJ1-1,TRBV19,ASSPQWGLEAF
TRBD1,TRBJ1-2,TRBV7-8,ASSLSPGGVNGYT
.,TRBJ2-7,TRBV19,ASSMGVRDNGQY
.,TRBJ2-7,TRBV7-9,ASSSQMGSGEQY
TRBD1,TRBJ2-2,TRBV5-1,ASSWDRANTGELF
TRBD2,TRBJ2-2,TRBV9,ASSVEGRGNGELF
TRBD2,TRBJ2-7,TRBV10-3,AISEELAGERHYEQY
TRBD1,TRBJ1-1,TRBV5-1,ASSQRGRGLGTEAF
TRBD1,TRBJ1-1,TRBV2,ASDRTGGLLMNTEAF
.,TRBJ2-7,TRBV20-1,SAMTSHEQY
.,TRBJ2-6,TRBV27,ASSFLPSGANVLT
.,TRBJ1-1,TRBV18,ASSPIPLGKVNTEAF